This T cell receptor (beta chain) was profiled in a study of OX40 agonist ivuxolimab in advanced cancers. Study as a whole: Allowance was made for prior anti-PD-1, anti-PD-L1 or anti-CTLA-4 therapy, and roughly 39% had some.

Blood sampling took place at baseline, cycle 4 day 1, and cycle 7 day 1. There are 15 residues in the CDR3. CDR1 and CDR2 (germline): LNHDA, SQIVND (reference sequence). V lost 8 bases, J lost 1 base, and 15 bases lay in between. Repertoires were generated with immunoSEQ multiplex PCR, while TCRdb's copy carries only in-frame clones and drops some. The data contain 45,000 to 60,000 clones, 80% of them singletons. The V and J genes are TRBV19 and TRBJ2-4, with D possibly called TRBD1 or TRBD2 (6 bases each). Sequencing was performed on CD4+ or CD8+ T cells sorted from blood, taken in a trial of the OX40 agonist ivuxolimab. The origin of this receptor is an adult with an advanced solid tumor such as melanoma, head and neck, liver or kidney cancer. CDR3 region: CASGTGGDAKNIQYF. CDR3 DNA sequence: TGTGCCAGTGGTACCGGGGGCGATGCCAAAAACATTCAGTACTTC.